Below are 16 T cell receptor beta chains sequenced from a single sample in a study of blood T cell repertoires in COVID-19 (dated by TCRdb to the early 2020s). The library was obtained by the immunoSEQ multiplex PCR assay. TCRdb obtained this table from immuneACCESS and retained in-frame rearrangements with V and J assigned. These tables miss some clones; where compared with another copy, unresolved V genes account for less than half of the shortfall, and the remainder is unexplained. The sample table shows 200,000 to 300,000 clones, and around 84% are seen once. Of the sample, under 5.5% is held by the ten largest clones. The sequenced sample consisted of peripheral blood. The receptors were sampled from a man aged 55 to 70 with acute or convalescent COVID-19.

The V call is TRBV6-2 or TRBV6-3, the J call TRBJ2-2; the D gene is possibly TRBD2 (5 bases). This CDR3 is built from 15 residues. With 5 bases removed from V and 5 bases from J, the gap between germline ends came to 15 bases. The germline V gene encodes CDR1 MNHEY and CDR2 SVGEGT. The CDR3 spells CASSHELSGTGELFF. The DNA for the CDR3 is TGTGCCAGCAGTCATGAACTCTCGGGAACCGGGGAGCTGTTTTTT.

The V call is TRBV7-2, the J call TRBJ2-1; no clear D. The V end lost 1 base, the J end lost 3 bases, and 4 bases lay between the germline ends. Germline CDR1 reads SGHTA; CDR2 reads FQGNSA. The CDR3 spans 13 residues. CDR3 nucleotide sequence: TGTGCCAGCAGCTTAGACTTCTACAATGAGCAGTTCTTC. Translation: CASSLDFYNEQFF. Full variable domain (rest looked up from reference TRBV7-2 and TRBJ2-1): GAGVSQSPSNKVTEKGKDVELRCDPISGHTALYWYRQSLGQGLEFLIYFQGNSAPDKSGLPSDRFSAERTGGSVSTLTIQRTQQEDSAVYLCASSLDFYNEQFFGPGTRLTVL.

This clone has more than one count but fewer than ten. The chain has TRBV19 and TRBJ2-5, with TRBD2 matching 15 bases. V lost 5 bases to trimming and J lost 7 bases; unmatched junction nucleotides: 8. CDR3 length equals 16 residues. CDR1 is LNHDA, CDR2 SQIVND, per germline (reference sequence). CDR3 nucleotide sequence: TGTGCCAGTAGTCCAAGGACTAGCGGGGGGGCGGTGACCCAGTACTTC. This gives the protein CASSPRTSGGAVTQYF.

The chain employs TRBV7-3 and TRBJ2-1; tentative D call: TRBD2 (5 bases). V lost 5 bases and J 5 bases, leaving 16 bases between the germline ends. This CDR3 has 15 amino acids. Germline V gives CDR1 SGHTA, CDR2 FQGTGA. The CDR3 sequence: CASSPSDSWHNEQFF. The CDR3 region has the DNA TGTGCCAGCAGCCCCTCGGACTCTTGGCACAATGAGCAGTTCTTC.

The rearrangement links TRBV4-1 to TRBJ2-7; the match to TRBD2 covers 12 bases. Germline V CDR1 and CDR2: MGHRA, YSYEKL. This CDR3 has 18 amino acids. The ends lost 0 bases at V and 1 base at J; junction bases unmatched: 7. CDR3 DNA: TGCGCCAGCAGCCAAGATCCCGGACTAGCGGGGTTATCCTACGAGCAGTACTTC. Translation gives CASSQDPGLAGLSYEQYF.

V gene TRBV24-1 combines with J gene TRBJ2-1; D perhaps matches TRBD2 (6 bases). Trimming stripped 2 bases from V and 9 bases from J, with 19 bases between. Germline CDR1 reads KGHDR; CDR2 reads SFDVKD. The CDR3 length is 16 residues. The CDR3 coding sequence is TGTGCCACCAGTGATTCCTCGCCCCTGACGGGAGCTGAGCAGTTCTTC. This codes for CATSDSSPLTGAEQFF.

The sample holds one count of this clone. The rearrangement uses TRBV18 and TRBJ2-7; D possibly corresponds to TRBD1 (5 bases). Trimming removed 5 bases at V and 2 bases at J, with 10 bases between. The CDR3 contains 13 residues. Looked up from germline, CDR1 is KGHSH and CDR2 is LQKENI. CDR3 bases: TGTGCCAGCTCATCCTCGGACACCTACGAGCAGTACTTC. This gives the protein CASSSSDTYEQYF.

The chain links TRBV4-2 to TRBJ2-1; possible D gene TRBD1, 6 bases. V was shortened by 0 bases and J by 2 bases, with 11 bases between the two germline ends. This CDR3 region has 16 residues. Germline-derived CDR1 and CDR2 are LGHNA and YNFKEQ. The CDR3 is CASSQDIAGAYNEQFF. The CDR3 bases are TGTGCCAGCAGCCAAGATATCGCAGGGGCCTACAATGAGCAGTTCTTC.

This sequence joins TRBV19 and TRBJ2-7, with TRBD1 identical over 8 bases. Germline lookup yields CDR1 LNHDA and CDR2 SQIVND (reference sequence). After removal of 5 bases from V and 6 bases from J, the junction contained 0 bases not matched to a gene. The CDR3 is made up of 11 amino acids. The CDR3 region has the DNA TGTGCCAGTAGTGGGACAGGCGAGCAGTACTTC. Translated, it gives CASSGTGEQYF. Using reference TRBV19 and TRBJ2-7 for the parts outside the CDR3, the full variable domain is DGGITQSPKYLFRKEGQNVTLSCEQNLNHDAMYWYRQDPGQGLRLIYYSQIVNDFQKGDIAEGYSVSREKKESFPLTVTSAQKNPTAFYLCASSGTGEQYFGPGTRLTVT.

The chain employs TRBV28 and TRBJ1-4; 9 positions match TRBD1. Germline V gene sequence: CDR1 MDHEN, CDR2 SYDVKM. J was trimmed by 8 bases and V by 2 bases; bases with no gene match: 6. CDR3 length equals 15 residues. CDR3 DNA: TGTGCCAGCAGTTTACCAGGACAGGGGAGGGAAAAACTGTTTTTT. It yields the protein CASSLPGQGREKLFF. The full variable domain, completed using reference TRBV28 and TRBJ1-4, is DVKVTQSSRYLVKRTGEKVFLECVQDMDHENMFWYRQDPGLGLRLIYFSYDVKMKEKGDIPEGYSVSREKKERFSLILESASTNQTSMYLCASSLPGQGREKLFFGSGTQLSVL.

The chain employs TRBV11-3 and TRBJ2-7, with D possibly matching TRBD1 (6 bases). Germline CDR1 reads SGHNT; CDR2 reads YENEEA. V was trimmed by 4 bases and J by 4 bases, leaving 11 bases between them. This CDR3 spans 13 amino acids. CDR3 amino acids: CASSSLDSYEQYF. The CDR3 nucleotides are TGTGCCAGCAGCTCCCTGGACAGTTACGAGCAGTACTTC. Looking up the rest from reference TRBV11-3 and TRBJ2-7 gives the full variable domain: EAGVVQSPRYKIIEKKQPVAFWCNPISGHNTLYWYLQNLGQGPELLIRYENEEAVDDSQLPKDRFSAERLKGVDSTLKIQPAELGDSAVYLCASSSLDSYEQYFGPGTRLTVT.

V is TRBV3-1 (or the pseudogene TRBV3-2) and J is TRBJ2-5; 10 nucleotides match TRBD1. Unmatched junction bases numbered 9, after V lost 6 bases and J lost 5 bases. The germline CDR1 and CDR2 sequences are LGHDT and YNNKEL (reference sequence). The CDR3 loop spans 15 amino acids. The CDR3 bases are TGTGCCAGCAGGCCTTCTCGACAGGGGGCCGAGACCCAGTACTTC. It is translated as CASRPSRQGAETQYF.

CDR3 protein: CASSPGGINEKLFF. CDR3 nucleotide sequence: TGTGCCAGCTCACCTGGGGGGATTAATGAAAAACTGTTTTTT. This rearrangement joins TRBV18 to TRBJ1-4, with D perhaps TRBD1 (5 bases). Between the trimmed V and J ends, which lost 3 bases and 4 bases, there was a span of 9 bases. The CDR3 length is 14 residues. Germline V gene sequence: CDR1 KGHSH, CDR2 LQKENI.

This chain joins TRBV27 and TRBJ1-1; maybe TRBD1 (6 bases). This CDR3 has 13 amino acids. V was shortened by 7 bases and J by 6 bases, with 15 bases between the two germline ends. Germline V gene lookup returns CDR1 MNHEY and CDR2 SMNVEV (reference sequence). CDR3 DNA sequence: TGTGCCAGCACCCTCAGGGGAAGTGCTGAAGCTTTCTTT. As protein: CASTLRGSAEAFF.

V and J are TRBV5-6 and TRBJ2-7; D is perhaps TRBD2 (6 bases). The V end lost 8 bases, the J end lost 3 bases, and 12 bases lay between the germline ends. Germline V lookup: CDR1 SGHDT, CDR2 YYEEEE. This CDR3 comprises 12 residues. Here the CDR3 DNA reads TGTGCCAGTTCGGGACTCGTCTACGAGCAGTACTTC. This sequence encodes CASSGLVYEQYF. The entire variable domain, with the rest obtained from reference TRBV5-6 and TRBJ2-7, is as follows: DAGVTQSPTHLIKTRGQQVTLRCSPKSGHDTVSWYQQALGQGPQFIFQYYEEEERQRGNFPDRFSGHQFPNYSSELNVNALLLGDSALYLCASSGLVYEQYFGPGTRLTVT.

The chain recombines TRBV3-1 (or the pseudogene TRBV3-2) with TRBJ1-1; 7 bases are shared with TRBD1. V shed 2 bases and J 2 bases; nucleotides not matched to a gene: 11. The CDR3 extends over 17 amino acids. CDR1 LGHDT and CDR2 YNNKEL come from the germline V gene (reference sequence). The CDR3 nucleotides read TGTGCCAGCAGCCAAAATTTTCGGCGACAGGGTAACACTGAAGCTTTCTTT. This encodes CASSQNFRRQGNTEAFF.